This T cell receptor (beta chain) is from a study of CD8 T cells in Susac syndrome (dated by TCRdb to the late 2010s). Describing the broader study: Repertoire sequencing was used to test whether CD8+ T cell activation and differentiation in Susac syndrome was antigen driven. The clonality of the CD8+ T cell repertoire was compared across about 12 healthy donors, roughly 14 Susac syndrome patients and 15 multiple sclerosis patients. The paper's findings and limits, for the study overall: The TCR sequencing and HLA analysis was acknowledged to have included a relatively small number of individuals.

High-throughput TCR beta sequencing profiled peripheral blood CD8+ and CD4+ T cells from healthy donors, Susac syndrome patients and multiple sclerosis patients. Treatment-naive patients with stable or active relapsing-remitting disease fulfilling revised McDonald criteria were used as multiple sclerosis controls. CD8+ TEMRA cells were enriched by FACS, while bulk CD8+ and CD4+ T cells were purified by magnetic negative isolation. Blood was collected in EDTA tubes and processed within 24 hours, with PBMCs isolated through density gradient centrifugation. PBMCs intended for TCR sequencing were cryopreserved in liquid nitrogen and were subsequently thawed in a 37 degrees C water bath. A purity of at least 90% was achieved for sorted or isolated CD4+, CD8+ and CD8+ TEMRA cells. RNA was extracted using the RNeasy kit, and roughly 0.5 to 1 ug of the RNA was reverse transcribed with random hexamers. TCR beta CDR3 regions were amplified with the immunoSEQ multiplex PCR assay covering 54 Vbeta and 13 Jbeta segments. PCR amplification bias was corrected by using a synthetic template baseline for primer optimization and computational correction. The paper's processing steps were these. Only productive sequences were kept, with reads annotated to V, D and J genes according to IMGT and analyzed in immunoSEQ Analyzer. To calculate clonality, Shannon entropy was normalized by log2 of the number of productive unique sequences and then subtracted from one. For each patient and control, public and private clones were evaluated within the 100 most prevalent clones. Susac-specific clones were defined as absent from healthy and MS cohorts, over a thousand published viral clones and other ImmuneACCESS disease sequences. TCRdb reran the public reads through fastp at Q25 and MiXCR, keeping productive beta chains. Rows are combined by CDR3 protein, so each entry shows the most common genes and DNA. TCRdb, not the original authors, processed these V and J calls. The sample has some 120,000 distinct CDR3 sequences on record, roughly 93% of them singletons. Clones ranked in the top ten supply approximately 0.3% of the sample.

V is clipped by 4 bases and J by 14 bases, and the sequence between their germline boundaries is 17 bases long. The germline V gene yields KGHDR for CDR1 and SFDVKD for CDR2. The CDR3 starts with the cysteine, ends with the phenylalanine, and has 13 residues. CDR3 DNA only is kept here, 39 bases in frame from base 1. Worth noting for this clonotype: Its antigen remains undetermined. No base quality information exists; no much larger clone differs at one position.

This receptor was taken from a human donor with multiple sclerosis. Specimen: CD8+ T cells from PBMCs. The chain employs TRBV24-1 and TRBJ2-1, and TRBD1 may be the D gene, going by 8 matching bases. The CDR3 in this case is CATSEYRTGREFF. The DNA sequence is TGTGCCACCAGTGAGTATCGGACAGGGAGGGAGTTCTTC.